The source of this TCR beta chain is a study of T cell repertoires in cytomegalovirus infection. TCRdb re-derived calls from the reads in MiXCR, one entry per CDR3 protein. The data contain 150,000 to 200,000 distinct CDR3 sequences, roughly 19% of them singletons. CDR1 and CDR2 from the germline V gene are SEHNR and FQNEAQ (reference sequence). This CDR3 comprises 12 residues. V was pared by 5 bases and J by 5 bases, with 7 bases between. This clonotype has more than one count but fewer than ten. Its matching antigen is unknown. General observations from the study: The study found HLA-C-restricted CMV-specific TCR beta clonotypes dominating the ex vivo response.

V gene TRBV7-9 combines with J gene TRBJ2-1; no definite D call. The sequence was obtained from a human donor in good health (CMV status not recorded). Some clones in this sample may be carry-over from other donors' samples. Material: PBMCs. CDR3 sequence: CASSAQDNEQFF. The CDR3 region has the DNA TGTGCCAGCAGCGCCCAGGACAATGAGCAGTTCTTC.